Listed below are T cell receptor beta chains from one sample, sequenced in a study of long-term antiretroviral therapy in people with HIV. This table comes from immunoSEQ multiplex PCR, and its TCRdb copy is limited to in-frame clones, with some not included. The sample lists about 20,000 clones; around 89% were seen once. The material was unsorted PBMCs, obtained 4.2 years after starting antiretroviral therapy. These TCRs come from a man aged 45-60 years with HIV. Both conserved end residues are part of each CDR3. The order of the fields is D gene, V gene, clone size, J gene, CDR3 protein, CDR3 DNA. The D gene is left open where the match is weak. Size tells how often a clone was seen (once, few, many) or the class of an expanded clone, and some rows leave it out.

D: NA
V: TRBV6-1
size: NA
J: TRBJ1-5
CDR3: CASSEARERPQHF
DNA: TGTGCCAGCAGTGAAGCGCGCGAACGGCCCCAGCATTTT

D: NA
V: TRBV30
size: NA
J: TRBJ2-2
CDR3: CAWSLNTGELFF
DNA: TGTGCCTGGAGCCTTAACACCGGGGAGCTGTTTTTT

D: NA
V: TRBV23-1
size: NA
J: TRBJ2-5
CDR3: CASSRRGDPRRYQETQYF
DNA: TGCGCCAGCAGCCGGAGGGGGGACCCCAGGAGGTACCAAGAGACCCAGTACTTC

D: NA
V: TRBV10-2
size: NA
J: TRBJ1-1
CDR3: CASKDSRDTEAFF
DNA: TGCGCCAGCAAGGACAGTCGGGACACTGAAGCTTTCTTT

D: TRBD1
V: TRBV9
size: NA
J: TRBJ1-2
CDR3: CASSVEDRGRGYTF
DNA: TGTGCCAGCAGCGTAGAAGACAGGGGGAGAGGCTACACCTTC

D: TRBD1
V: TRBV6-1
size: NA
J: TRBJ2-2
CDR3: CASEGALGGELFF
DNA: TGTGCCAGCGAGGGGGCGCTGGGCGGGGAGCTGTTTTTT

D: NA
V: TRBV21-1
size: NA
J: TRBJ2-7
CDR3: CASSKSQGRGEHEQYF
DNA: TGTGCCAGCAGCAAAAGTCAGGGGCGGGGGGAACACGAGCAGTACTTC

D: TRBD2
V: TRBV7-3
size: NA
J: TRBJ2-1
CDR3: CASSLSGGAYNEQFF
DNA: TGTGCCAGCAGCTTGAGCGGGGGGGCCTACAATGAGCAGTTCTTC

D: NA
V: TRBV5-4
size: NA
J: TRBJ1-3
CDR3: CASSTQQGSGNTIYF
DNA: TGTGCCAGCAGCACTCAACAGGGCTCTGGAAACACCATATATTTT

D: NA
V: TRBV6-5
size: NA
J: TRBJ2-3
CDR3: CASSYSISGDSDTQYF
DNA: TGTGCCAGCAGTTACTCGATCTCCGGGGATTCAGATACGCAGTATTTT

D: NA
V: TRBV5-8
size: NA
J: TRBJ1-6
CDR3: CASSLEHFYNSPLHF
DNA: TGTGCCAGCAGCTTGGAACATTTTTATAATTCACCCCTCCACTTT

D: TRBD1
V: TRBV7-2
size: NA
J: TRBJ1-1
CDR3: CASSLTGVNTEAFF
DNA: TGTGCCAGCAGCTTGACAGGGGTGAACACTGAAGCTTTCTTT

D: NA
V: TRBV4-1
size: NA
J: TRBJ1-5
CDR3: CASSQEIGVQPQHF
DNA: TGCGCCAGCAGCCAAGAAATTGGTGTACAGCCCCAGCATTTT

D: TRBD1
V: TRBV5-1
size: NA
J: TRBJ1-1
CDR3: CASSAGQGIGEAFF
DNA: TGCGCCAGCAGCGCCGGACAGGGCATAGGTGAAGCTTTCTTT

D: TRBD2
V: TRBV27
size: NA
J: TRBJ2-3
CDR3: CATSPGLVFVSTDTQYF
DNA: TGTGCCACCTCGCCGGGACTAGTCTTTGTTAGCACAGATACGCAGTATTTT

D: NA
V: TRBV19
size: NA
J: TRBJ1-2
CDR3: CASSIVRANYGYTF
DNA: TGTGCCAGTAGTATAGTGAGAGCTAACTATGGCTACACCTTC

D: TRBD2
V: TRBV6-6
size: NA
J: TRBJ2-7
CDR3: CASSLSSGGPGYEQYF
DNA: TGTGCCAGCAGCCTCTCTAGCGGGGGGCCTGGTTACGAGCAGTACTTC

D: TRBD1
V: TRBV7-9
size: NA
J: TRBJ1-2
CDR3: CASSSDRGAYGYTF
DNA: TGTGCCAGCAGCTCGGACAGGGGGGCCTATGGCTACACCTTC

D: NA
V: TRBV5-5
size: NA
J: TRBJ2-1
CDR3: CASSLISSYNEQFF
DNA: TGTGCCAGCAGCTTAATTAGCTCCTACAATGAGCAGTTCTTC

D: TRBD1
V: TRBV6-1
size: NA
J: TRBJ1-3
CDR3: CASRTGAGNTIYF
DNA: TGTGCCAGCAGGACAGGGGCTGGAAACACCATATATTTT

D: NA
V: TRBV6-1
size: few
J: TRBJ2-7
CDR3: CASSVVGGREQYF
DNA: TGTGCCAGCAGTGTGGTGGGAGGTAGGGAGCAGTACTTC

D: NA
V: TRBV27
size: NA
J: TRBJ2-1
CDR3: CASSLFRGNEQFF
DNA: TGTGCCAGCAGTTTATTCCGGGGGAATGAGCAGTTCTTC

D: TRBD1
V: TRBV28
size: NA
J: TRBJ1-4
CDR3: CASSLLTQGGEKLFF
DNA: TGTGCCAGCAGTCTCCTCACCCAGGGGGGTGAAAAACTGTTTTTT

D: NA
V: TRBV6-1
size: NA
J: TRBJ1-6
CDR3: CASSAGPYNSPLHF
DNA: TGTGCCAGCAGTGCAGGGCCCTATAATTCACCCCTCCACTTT

D: NA
V: TRBV11-3
size: NA
J: TRBJ2-5
CDR3: CASSPLPPRLVETQYF
DNA: TGTGCCAGCAGCCCCTTGCCCCCTCGACTAGTTGAGACCCAGTACTTC

D: TRBD2
V: TRBV7-8
size: NA
J: TRBJ2-7
CDR3: CASSLVRGLAVTYEQYF
DNA: TGTGCCAGCAGCTTAGTACGGGGACTAGCGGTTACCTACGAGCAGTACTTC

D: NA
V: TRBV7-2
size: NA
J: TRBJ2-1
CDR3: CASSLLGGGLYNEQFF
DNA: TGTGCCAGCAGCCTCTTGGGGGGGGGCCTCTACAATGAGCAGTTCTTC

D: NA
V: TRBV28
size: NA
J: TRBJ2-7
CDR3: CASSSRTGYEQYF
DNA: TGTGCCAGCAGTTCCCGAACAGGTTACGAGCAGTACTTC

D: NA
V: TRBV27
size: NA
J: TRBJ1-2
CDR3: CASSLKGPGELAYGYTF
DNA: TGTGCCAGCAGTTTAAAGGGACCAGGGGAATTGGCCTATGGCTACACCTTC

D: NA
V: TRBV28
size: NA
J: TRBJ1-4
CDR3: CASSPGAGAEKLFF
DNA: TGTGCCAGCAGTCCTGGCGCAGGAGCAGAAAAACTGTTTTTT

D: NA
V: TRBV5-1
size: NA
J: TRBJ1-5
CDR3: CASSADGFNQPQHF
DNA: TGCGCCAGCAGCGCAGACGGGTTTAATCAGCCCCAGCATTTT

D: NA
V: TRBV6-6
size: NA
J: TRBJ1-2
CDR3: CASSYSREYGYTF
DNA: TGTGCCAGCAGTTACTCAAGGGAGTATGGCTACACCTTC

D: NA
V: TRBV5-1
size: NA
J: TRBJ2-2
CDR3: CASSLYQGGTGELFF
DNA: TGCGCCAGCAGCTTGTACCAGGGGGGGACCGGGGAGCTGTTTTTT

D: NA
V: TRBV2
size: NA
J: TRBJ2-7
CDR3: CASSDYSVGYEQYF
DNA: TGTGCCAGCAGTGATTACTCGGTCGGATACGAGCAGTACTTC

D: TRBD1
V: TRBV2
size: NA
J: TRBJ1-6
CDR3: CASSSRTGENSPLHF
DNA: TGTGCCAGCAGTTCCAGAACAGGGGAGAATTCACCCCTCCACTTT

D: NA
V: TRBV6-1
size: NA
J: TRBJ2-7
CDR3: CASSEGDRYYEQYF
DNA: TGTGCCAGCAGTGAAGGTGACAGGTACTACGAGCAGTACTTC